This TCR beta chain was identified in a study of early T cells in non-severe SARS-CoV-2 infection. The wider study: Sequencing was performed on bulk RNA from unsorted whole blood, leaving chains unpaired. Study results and limitations: Database matching using VDJdb favored anti-spike CD8 responses, with private and CD4 specificities left missing.

The V and J ends lost 4 bases and 5 bases, in that order; junction bases with no gene match: 3. Germline CDR1 SEHNR, CDR2 FQNEAQ (reference sequence). This CDR3 has 15 residues. This clonotype appeared many times. Its antigen remains unknown. Individual cDNA molecules received unique molecular identifiers. TCRdb re-derived calls from the 5' RACE reads in MiXCR, one entry per CDR3 protein. The table shows 25,000 or so distinct CDR3 sequences, with 2.9% occurring only once. This receptor was taken from an adult who was a healthcare worker with PCR-confirmed SARS-CoV-2 infection or an uninfected control (not recorded which). Input material: whole blood. The chain carries TRBV7-9 and TRBJ2-1, with 12 positions matching TRBD2. The CDR3 coding sequence is TGTGCCAGCAGCTCCACTAGCGGGGGGAACAATGAGCAGTTCTTC. Amino acid sequence: CASSSTSGGNNEQFF.